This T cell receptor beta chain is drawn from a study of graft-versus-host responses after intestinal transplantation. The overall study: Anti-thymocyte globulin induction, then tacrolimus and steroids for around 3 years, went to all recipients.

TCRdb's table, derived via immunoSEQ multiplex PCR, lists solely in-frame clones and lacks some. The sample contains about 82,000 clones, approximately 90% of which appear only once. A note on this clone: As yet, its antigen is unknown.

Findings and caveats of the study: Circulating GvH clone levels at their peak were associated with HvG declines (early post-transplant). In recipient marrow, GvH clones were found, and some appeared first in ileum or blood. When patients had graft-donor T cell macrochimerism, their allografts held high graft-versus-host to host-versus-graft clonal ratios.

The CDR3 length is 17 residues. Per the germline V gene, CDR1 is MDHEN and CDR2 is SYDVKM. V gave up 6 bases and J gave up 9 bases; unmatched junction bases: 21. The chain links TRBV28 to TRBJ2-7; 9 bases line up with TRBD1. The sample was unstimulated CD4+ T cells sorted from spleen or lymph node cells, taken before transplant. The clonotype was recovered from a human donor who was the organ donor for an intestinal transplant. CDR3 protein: CASSPVLAGTGRILQYF. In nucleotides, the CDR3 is TGTGCCAGCAGCCCTGTTTTGGCCGGGACAGGGAGGATTTTGCAGTACTTC. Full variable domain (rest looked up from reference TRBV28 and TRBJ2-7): DVKVTQSSRYLVKRTGEKVFLECVQDMDHENMFWYRQDPGLGLRLIYFSYDVKMKEKGDIPEGYSVSREKKERFSLILESASTNQTSMYLCASSPVLAGTGRILQYFGPGTRLTVT.